This is a list of T cell receptor beta chains from one sample in a study of cytomegalovirus exposure and HLA in healthy donors. This table comes from immunoSEQ multiplex PCR, and its TCRdb copy is limited to in-frame clones, with some not included. The sample holds approximately 150,000 clones, roughly four fifths seen once. Sequenced material: PBMCs. These receptors were taken from a male donor in good health and CMV-seronegative. Both conserved end residues are part of each CDR3. The D gene is left open where the match is weak. Clone size, where shown, is once, few, many, or a class for clones that have expanded.

>NA|TRBD2|TRBJ2-1|TRBV7-9
TGTGCCAGCAGCTTACGAGGGACTAGCGGGAGCGGGGACAATGAGCAGTTCTTC
CASSLRGTSGSGDNEQFF
>NA|TRBD1|TRBJ1-2|TRBV27
TGTGCCAGCAGTTTGTCGGGCGGACAGGGGTTAGGCGGCTACACCTTC
CASSLSGGQGLGGYTF
>NA|TRBD1|TRBJ1-2|TRBV27
TGTGCCAGCAGTTTCGACAGGGCGAACTATGGCTACACCTTC
CASSFDRANYGYTF
>NA|NA|TRBJ1-5|TRBV15
TGTGCCACCCGTAGCGGCAGGGACGATCAGCCCCAGCATTTT
CATRSGRDDQPQHF
>NA|TRBD1|TRBJ1-5|TRBV28
TGTGCCAGTCAGACGGGACAGGGATTCAATCAGCCCCAGCATTTT
CASQTGQGFNQPQHF
>NA|TRBD1|TRBJ2-3|TRBV6-4
TGTGCCAGCAGCCCGGGACAGGGCTGGAATACGCAGTATTTT
CASSPGQGWNTQYF
>NA|NA|TRBJ2-1|TRBV5-6
TGTGCCAGCGAGGGAAAGGGTTCCTACAATGAGCAGTTCTTC
CASEGKGSYNEQFF
>NA|NA|TRBJ2-5|TRBV27
TGTGCCAGCATGGGTGGCGGGCCCCCACAAGAGACCCAGTACTTC
CASMGGGPPQETQYF
>few|TRBD1|TRBJ1-1|TRBV4-1
TGCGCCAGCAGCCAAGGAACAGGGGGAAGGCCTGAAGCTTTCTTT
CASSQGTGGRPEAFF
>once|TRBD2|TRBJ2-7|TRBV15
TGTGCCACCAGCAGGGGGGGCGGGGGGACCTACGAGCAGTACTTC
CATSRGGGGTYEQYF
>NA|TRBD2|TRBJ2-7|TRBV7-9
TGTGCCAGCAGCGGAGGACTAGCGGGACTCTCCTACGAGCAGTACTTC
CASSGGLAGLSYEQYF
>NA|NA|TRBJ1-1|TRBV12-5
TGTGCTAGTGGTAGTCCCCAATACCTCCCAGGGGCCACGAACACTGAAGCTTTCTTT
CASGSPQYLPGATNTEAFF
>NA|TRBD1|TRBJ2-5|TRBV5-1
TGCGCCAGCAGTGAAGGCTACAGGGGGCGGGAGACCCAGTACTTC
CASSEGYRGRETQYF
>NA|NA|TRBJ2-3|TRBV27
TGTGCCAGCAGTTTAGCAGCGAGCACAGATACGCAGTATTTT
CASSLAASTDTQYF
>NA|NA|TRBJ2-7|TRBV7-9
TGTGCCAGCAGCTTAGACACAGATTACTACGAGCAGTACTTC
CASSLDTDYYEQYF